A selection of T cell receptor beta chains follows, all from one sample in a study of molecular identifiers for immune sequencing clone quantification. TCRdb itself ran the PCR reads through MiXCR, one entry per CDR3 protein. The sample comprises 75,000 to 100,000 distinct CDR3 sequences, around 20% of which are singletons, and around 0.91% rests with the top ten. Sequencing input: naive CD8+ T cells from blood, with Jurkat cell RNA spiked in. All receptors come from a human donor in good health. Some libraries in this study had Jurkat cell RNA spiked in. Both conserved end residues are part of each CDR3. D genes are given only for firm matches. Rows may omit the clone size; those that give it use once, few, many or a size class.

V	D	J	size	DNA	CDR3
TRBV20-1	TRBD2	TRBJ2-1	many	TGCAGTGCTAGAGTCGGGACTATCCCCCCCTACAATGAGCAGTTCTTC	CSARVGTIPPYNEQFF
TRBV15	TRBD2	TRBJ2-6	many	TGTGCCACCAGCAGATACCTGACTAGCGGGACCTCTGGGGCCAACGTCCTGACTTTC	CATSRYLTSGTSGANVLTF
TRBV4-3	NA	TRBJ2-7	NA	TGCGCCAGCAGCCAAGATTCCCGGGACTACGAGCAGTACTTC	CASSQDSRDYEQYF
TRBV4-3	NA	TRBJ2-5	NA	TGCGCCAGCAGCCAAGATCTCGGGGACCAAGAGACCCAGTACTTC	CASSQDLGDQETQYF
TRBV7-2	NA	TRBJ2-7	NA	TGTGCCAGCAGCTTGACCCTTTGGTACGAGCAGTACTTC	CASSLTLWYEQYF
TRBV19	TRBD2	TRBJ2-7	many	TGTGCCACAACCGGGACTACCAACTACGAGCAGTACTTC	CATTGTTNYEQYF
TRBV4-3	TRBD1	TRBJ2-2	few	TGCGCCAGCAGCCAAGAACAGGGGGCTACCGGGGAGCTGTTTTTT	CASSQEQGATGELFF
TRBV7-9	NA	TRBJ2-3	NA	TGTGTCAGCAGTAACGGACTAGAAGGGGGCGATACGCAGTATTTT	CVSSNGLEGGDTQYF
TRBV6-2/TRBV6-3	NA	TRBJ1-1	many	TGTGCCAGCCAGATAGCTATGAACACTGAAGCTTTCTTT	CASQIAMNTEAFF
TRBV29-1	TRBD1	TRBJ2-3	NA	TGCAGCGTCGCGATGTGGGACAGCCGCACAGATACGCAGTATTTT	CSVAMWDSRTDTQYF
TRBV12-3/TRBV12-4	NA	TRBJ1-1	many	TGTGCCAGCAGTTCGACAGTAAACACTGAAGCTTTCTTT	CASSSTVNTEAFF
TRBV7-6	NA	TRBJ2-7	many	TGTGCCAGCAGCGTGGGACTTTTAAGCTCCTACGAGCAGTACTTC	CASSVGLLSSYEQYF
TRBV7-8	NA	TRBJ2-5	many	TGTGCCAGCAGCTATATAGAGGGACCGGAGCGGGAGACCCAGTACTTC	CASSYIEGPERETQYF
TRBV7-9	NA	TRBJ1-2	many	TGTGCCTCCTCAGCGGGGGGAATCTATGGCTACACCTTC	CASSAGGIYGYTF
TRBV19	TRBD1	TRBJ2-2	many	TGTGCCAGTAGTCAACAGGGGGGAACCGGGGAGCTGTTTTTT	CASSQQGGTGELFF
TRBV5-4	NA	TRBJ2-1	many	TGTGCCAGCAGCCAGAAGCTAGTAAATGAGCAGTTCTTC	CASSQKLVNEQFF
TRBV7-9	NA	TRBJ2-7	many	TGTGCCAGCAGCCCGTTTAAGGGGGAGCAGTACTTC	CASSPFKGEQYF
TRBV24-1	TRBD1	TRBJ2-1	many	TGTGCCACCAGTGTTAGCCGGGACAGCTCCTACAATGAGCAGTTCTTC	CATSVSRDSSYNEQFF
TRBV5-6	NA	TRBJ2-7	many	TGTGCCAGCAGCGGCCGAGACAGCCGCTACGAGCAGTACTTC	CASSGRDSRYEQYF
TRBV4-1	TRBD2	TRBJ2-3	NA	TGCGCCAGCAGCCAAGATCAAGCTAGCGGGGTCACAGATACGCAGTATTTT	CASSQDQASGVTDTQYF
TRBV7-6	NA	TRBJ2-1	NA	TGTGCCAGCAGCCTGACATTAGCGCCCGTCTACAATGAGCAGTTCTTC	CASSLTLAPVYNEQFF
TRBV13	NA	TRBJ2-1	many	TGTGCCAGCAGCGCCCCCGATTACGGCGGCAGCTCCTACAATGAGCAGTTCTTC	CASSAPDYGGSSYNEQFF
TRBV29-1	NA	TRBJ2-7	NA	TGCAGCGTGGAAAGGGACTCAGAGAACGAGCAGTACTTC	CSVERDSENEQYF
TRBV7-6	NA	TRBJ2-1	NA	TGTGCCAGCAGCTTAGACGGCTCTAGCAATGAGCAGTTCTTC	CASSLDGSSNEQFF
TRBV7-9	NA	TRBJ2-1	NA	TGTGCCAGCAGCCCAGTGTTGGGGAATGAGCAGTTCTTC	CASSPVLGNEQFF
TRBV30	NA	TRBJ1-2	many	TGTGCCTGGAGTGTACAGTGGACAGACACCTATGGCTACACCTTC	CAWSVQWTDTYGYTF
TRBV4-1	TRBD1	TRBJ2-1	many	TGCGCCAGCAGCAGACAGGGGGACAGGCACAATGAGCAGTTCTTC	CASSRQGDRHNEQFF